This entry features one TCR beta chain sequence. The sample comes from a study of T cell responses to AZD1222 COVID-19 vaccine. Repertoires were generated with immunoSEQ multiplex PCR, while TCRdb's copy carries only in-frame clones and drops some. The profile shows more than 150,000 clones, approximately 92% of them singletons. Germline V gene sequence: CDR1 MNHEY, CDR2 SMNVEV (reference sequence). Trimming pared 3 bases from V and 3 bases from J, leaving 8 bases between. This CDR3 is 13 amino acids long. V is TRBV27 and J is TRBJ1-1, with D unresolved. This sample comprised peripheral blood, obtained on day 0 of AZD1222 vaccination. The receptor's source is an adult in good health. Written as DNA, the CDR3 is TGTGCCAGCAGTTTGGGTCTCTACACTGAAGCTTTCTTT. Its translation is CASSLGLYTEAFF.